This is a list of T cell receptor beta chains from one sample in a study of CD8 T cells in Susac syndrome. TCRdb analysed the immunoSEQ multiplex PCR reads with MiXCR anew, one entry per CDR3 protein. The sample lists about 180,000 distinct CDR3 sequences; more than 90% were seen once. The specimen was CD4+ T cells from PBMCs. Receptors were obtained from a human donor with multiple sclerosis. CDR3s leave out the opening cysteine and the closing phenylalanine or tryptophan.

J,V,CDR3
TRBJ1-2,TRBV30,AWARAYGYT
TRBJ2-1,TRBV30,AWSGLGSYNEQF
TRBJ1-2,TRBV6-5,ASSRDSYGYT
TRBJ2-1,TRBV6-2/TRBV6-3,ASSDRGLFNEQF
TRBJ1-4,TRBV25-1,ASSKGGTNEKLF
TRBJ2-1,TRBV10-3,AISESAYNEQF
TRBJ1-5,TRBV19,ASNPEGVNQPQH
TRBJ1-1,TRBV28,ASSYRGFEAF
TRBJ1-5,TRBV18,ASSPQQITSNQPQH
TRBJ2-5,TRBV12-3/TRBV12-4,ASTAGWGETQY
TRBJ1-3,TRBV9,ASSLASASPGNTIY
TRBJ1-2,TRBV10-3,AISDPGDGYT
TRBJ1-2,TRBV25-1,ASSEWAGSTGYT
TRBJ2-7,TRBV18,ASSHTGGTYEQY
TRBJ2-2,TRBV7-3,ASSPTGGATTGELF
TRBJ2-7,TRBV20-1,SAFGQGYEQY
TRBJ1-6,TRBV5-1,ASSWGDRGPLH
TRBJ2-7,TRBV7-2,ASSSAGWEQY
TRBJ1-6,TRBV13,ASSRTRGGNSPLH
TRBJ2-7,TRBV29-1,SVGGGTGAYEQY
TRBJ2-1,TRBV20-1,SARDGRKTGSYNEQF
TRBJ1-2,TRBV20-1,SARDPGRYT
TRBJ1-1,TRBV25-1,ASSRDIANTEAF
TRBJ2-3,TRBV5-4,ASSPGHTGGTDTQY
TRBJ1-1,TRBV7-2,ASSLGQAQNTEAF
TRBJ2-5,TRBV29-1,STSESETQY
TRBJ1-2,TRBV30,AWSAPPNYGYT
TRBJ1-2,TRBV7-2,ASSLVSGDGYT
TRBJ2-3,TRBV20-1,SARDPRVVLGDTQY
TRBJ2-7,TRBV20-1,SASRTVGEQY
TRBJ2-7,TRBV12-3/TRBV12-4,ASSHRGTYEQY
TRBJ2-7,TRBV6-5,ASSYSSLWSPTPYEQY
TRBJ1-6,TRBV7-8,ASSSGAYNSPLH
TRBJ2-1,TRBV20-1,SAAPLGGAFRRNNEQF
TRBJ1-6,TRBV20-1,SARVGWSPLH
TRBJ1-2,TRBV6-6,ASSEEGTVAGYT
TRBJ2-7,TRBV20-1,SARVARGYEQY
TRBJ1-3,TRBV20-1,SASYEARVGNTIY
TRBJ2-1,TRBV20-1,SASVRDEQF
TRBJ2-1,TRBV29-1,SVGLAGVYNEQF
TRBJ2-3,TRBV7-2,ASSLRRGGSTDTQY
TRBJ2-5,TRBV7-2,ASSAYETQY
TRBJ2-2,TRBV7-7,ASSLQQGAGELF
TRBJ2-3,TRBV7-3,ASSPSGGVISTQY
TRBJ2-1,TRBV23-1,ASSREGPSSYNEQF
TRBJ2-7,TRBV5-1,ASSPELAGTGSYEQY